Following are 10 T cell receptor beta chains from one sample sequenced in a study of blood T cell repertoires in COVID-19. The repertoire was sequenced with immunoSEQ multiplex PCR; TCRdb's copy has only in-frame clones and lacks some. The table shows tens of thousands of clones, with roughly 90% occurring only once. The sample comprised peripheral blood. The receptors here all came from a woman aged 55-70 years with acute or convalescent COVID-19.

CDR3 in amino acids: CASSSSSSGGETQYF. Here the CDR3 DNA reads TGTGCCAGCAGCTCTTCTTCTAGCGGGGGGGAGACCCAGTACTTC. The gene calls are TRBV7-9 and TRBJ2-5; 11 nucleotides agree with TRBD2. The CDR3 contains 15 residues. Germline lookup yields CDR1 SEHNR and CDR2 FQNEAQ (reference sequence). With 4 bases clipped from V and 5 bases from J, the junction kept 6 bases outside the gene matches.

The genes are TRBV7-3 and TRBJ2-3; TRBD1 aligns across 9 bases. V lost 5 bases to trimming and J lost 4 bases; unmatched junction nucleotides: 4. The CDR3 has 14 amino acids. The germline CDR1 and CDR2 sequences are SGHTA and FQGTGA. CDR3: CASSPDRGADTQYF. The CDR3 region has the DNA TGTGCCAGCAGCCCCGACAGGGGGGCAGATACGCAGTATTTT.

The gene calls are TRBV18 and TRBJ2-4, with D perhaps TRBD1 (5 bases). Germline-derived CDR1 and CDR2 are KGHSH and LQKENI. Trimming removed 3 bases at V and 0 bases at J, with 15 bases between. This CDR3 region has 17 residues. The CDR3 protein is CASSPEYRNLAKNIQYF. Here the CDR3 DNA reads TGTGCCAGCTCACCCGAGTACAGGAACCTAGCCAAAAACATTCAGTACTTC.

The chain couples TRBV5-1 to TRBJ1-3; 9 nucleotides match TRBD1. The CDR3 contains 18 residues. Germline V gives CDR1 SGHRS, CDR2 YFSETQ. V lost 0 bases and J lost 0; bases outside the gene matches: 7. This CDR3 is CASSLAPGTGSSGNTIYF. The CDR3 nucleotides read TGCGCCAGCAGCTTGGCGCCCGGGACAGGGAGCTCTGGAAACACCATATATTTT.

The chain recombines TRBV6-5 with TRBJ1-5; D possibly corresponds to TRBD1 (5 bases). CDR1 and CDR2 (germline): MNHEY, SVGAGI. V was trimmed by 6 bases and J by 2 bases, leaving 14 bases between them. The CDR3 covers 15 residues. The CDR3 protein is CASRGWGLGNQPQHF. The CDR3 DNA reads as TGTGCCAGCAGGGGCTGGGGCCTCGGCAATCAGCCCCAGCATTTT.

CDR3 DNA: TGTGCCAGTAGAACCCAGCGGGGGAGCACAGATACGCAGTATTTT. It translates to CASRTQRGSTDTQYF. The V gene is TRBV19, the J gene TRBJ2-3, with TRBD2 matching over 8 bases. Germline assignment: CDR1 LNHDA and CDR2 SQIVND (reference sequence). V trimming: 6 bases; J trimming: 0 bases; junction bases outside the gene matches: 5. The CDR3 length is 15 residues.

V gene TRBV6-2 or TRBV6-3 combines with J gene TRBJ2-5; 8 nucleotides line up with TRBD2. CDR3 length equals 16 residues. Germline V lookup: CDR1 MNHEY, CDR2 SVGEGT. The trim removed 1 base at V and 1 base at J, leaving 5 bases unmatched. DNA of the CDR3: TGTGCCAGCAGTTACTTGGCGGGGGGAACCCAAGAGACCCAGTACTTC. Its protein product is CASSYLAGGTQETQYF.

J is TRBJ2-5 and V is TRBV7-9; 9 bases are shared with TRBD2. Germline V gives CDR1 SEHNR, CDR2 FQNEAQ (reference sequence). J was trimmed by 2 bases and V by 2 bases; bases with no gene match: 6. CDR3 length equals 16 residues. CDR3 loop: CASSLPSGTFQETQYF. DNA of the CDR3: TGTGCCAGCAGCTTACCTAGCGGGACGTTTCAAGAGACCCAGTACTTC.

This clone was detected only once. The rearrangement links TRBV10-1 to TRBJ2-7; TRBD2 agrees at 11 bases. The CDR3 is 17 residues long. CDR1 WNHNN and CDR2 SYGVQD come from the germline V gene (reference sequence). V shed 9 bases and J 2 bases; nucleotides not matched to a gene: 15. For the CDR3, the DNA is TGCGCCAGTCCATCGTGCCCCGGGACTAGCGGTACCTACGAGCAGTACGTC. Translation gives CASPSCPGTSGTYEQYV.

This rearrangement joins TRBV27 to TRBJ2-5; TRBD2 matches 8 bases. The germline gives CDR1 MNHEY, CDR2 SMNVEV (reference sequence). The V segment lost 7 bases and the J segment 4 bases; nucleotides outside the gene matches: 5. The CDR3 runs 13 residues. The CDR3 sequence: CASKRGTGETQYF. In nucleotides, the CDR3 is TGTGCCAGCAAGCGGGGGACGGGAGAGACCCAGTACTTC.